Following are 24 T cell receptor beta chains from one sample sequenced in a study of shared clonotypes between healthy human individuals. In the naive CD8 group, cells lacked CD45RO and were positively selected for CCR7, so terminally differentiated effector memory CD45RA+ cells were left out. TCRdb's copy holds only in-frame clones and misses some; the assay was immunoSEQ multiplex PCR. The sample holds approximately 2,200,000 clones, more than 85% seen once. The sequencing sample was made of naive CD8+ T cells from PBMCs. The receptors come from a man between 18 and 29 years old in good health. Some clones in this sample may be carry-over from other donors' samples.

The chain couples TRBV9 to TRBJ1-3; 7 bases map to TRBD1. J lost 4 bases, V lost 3 bases, and 13 bases had no gene match. In germline, CDR1 is SGDLS, CDR2 YYNGEE. This CDR3 contains 17 residues. This CDR3 is CASSAFQQGRKGNTIYF. DNA for the CDR3: TGTGCCAGCAGCGCCTTTCAACAGGGGCGAAAGGGAAACACCATATATTTT.

Note on this clone: Other DNA sequences of this sample code for an identical CDR3. The rearrangement joins TRBV27 to TRBJ2-7, with D hard to call. Trimming took 3 bases from V and 0 from J, leaving 6 bases between them. The CDR3 sequence is 13 residues long. CDR1 MNHEY and CDR2 SMNVEV come from the germline V gene (reference sequence). For the CDR3, the DNA is TGTGCCAGCAGTTTTGGAGTCTCCTACGAGCAGTACTTC. This sequence encodes CASSFGVSYEQYF.

The chain has TRBV15 and TRBJ2-5; 9 nucleotides match TRBD1. The CDR3 loop spans 13 amino acids. Trimming at V came to 1 base and at J to 14 bases, leaving 8 bases not matched to a gene. Per germline, CDR1 LNHNV and CDR2 YYDKDF (reference sequence). The CDR3 region has the DNA TGTGCCACCAGCAGAGCGGAGGGGACAGGGTCTTACTTC. Amino acids: CATSRAEGTGSYF.

The chain couples TRBV5-1 to TRBJ2-7; TRBD2 aligns across 8 bases. This CDR3 contains 14 residues. With 1 base clipped from V and 6 bases from J, the junction kept 6 bases outside the gene matches. Germline V lookup: CDR1 SGHRS, CDR2 YFSETQ. The CDR3 sequence: CASSLFREGPEQYF. The CDR3 DNA is TGCGCCAGCAGCTTGTTTCGGGAGGGTCCCGAGCAGTACTTC.

The rearrangement links TRBV28 to TRBJ1-1, with D hard to call. Germline CDR1 reads MDHEN; CDR2 reads SYDVKM. The CDR3 has 13 amino acids. The V gene lost 6 bases and the J gene lost 0 bases, with 8 bases spanning the gap. CDR3 DNA: TGTGCCAGCAGGCCGACAATGAACACTGAAGCTTTCTTT. Amino acid sequence: CASRPTMNTEAFF.

The gene calls are TRBV19 and TRBJ1-2; D unclear. Trimming cost V 7 bases and J 8 bases, with 17 bases left between them. Per the germline V gene, CDR1 is LNHDA and CDR2 is SQIVND (reference sequence). The CDR3 loop spans 13 amino acids. The DNA for the CDR3 is TGTGCCAGTATGAACAATCCAATTGACGGCTACACCTTC. Its protein product is CASMNNPIDGYTF.

As concerns this clone: The sample has other DNA sequences that encode this CDR3 too. The gene calls are TRBV9 and TRBJ2-1, with D unresolved. Germline V lookup: CDR1 SGDLS, CDR2 YYNGEE. This CDR3 spans 12 amino acids. Trimming took off 1 base at V and 6 bases at J, with 5 bases between the two ends. The CDR3 is CASSVWGNEQFF. CDR3 sequence (DNA): TGTGCCAGCAGCGTATGGGGCAATGAGCAGTTCTTC.

The chain combines TRBV4-1 with TRBJ2-7; the match to TRBD2 covers 11 bases. The junction had 3 bases not matched to a gene; V was cut back by 2 bases and J by 3 bases. CDR1 is MGHRA and CDR2 is YSYEKL in the germline V gene. The CDR3 is 15 residues long. The CDR3 nucleotides read TGCGCCAGCAGCCAAACTAGCGGGAGTGGCTACGAGCAGTACTTC. Translating it yields CASSQTSGSGYEQYF.

This clone was recorded only once. The chain uses TRBV27 and TRBJ1-2; 8 positions agree with TRBD1. This CDR3 comprises 13 residues. The V and J ends lost 5 bases and 8 bases, in that order; junction bases with no gene match: 7. CDR1 is MNHEY and CDR2 is SMNVEV in the germline V gene (reference sequence). The CDR3 coding sequence is TGTGCCAGCAGTCCGACAGGGGTAGGAGGCTACACCTTC. As protein: CASSPTGVGGYTF.

V is TRBV4-2 and J is TRBJ1-2, with D possibly matching TRBD1 (5 bases). Trimming shortened V by 0 bases and J by 5 bases, and 22 bases separated the two germline ends. Germline CDR1 and CDR2: LGHNA and YNFKEQ. The CDR3 contains 18 residues. CDR3 sequence reads: CASSQEPPAGSWGYGYTF. For the CDR3, the DNA is TGTGCCAGCAGCCAAGAGCCGCCGGCAGGTTCTTGGGGGTATGGCTACACCTTC.

V gene TRBV10-3 combines with J gene TRBJ2-5; 9 positions agree with TRBD2. V lost 5 bases to trimming and J lost 0 bases; unmatched junction nucleotides: 7. The CDR3 consists of 16 residues. From germline, CDR1 is ENHRY and CDR2 SYGVKD. In DNA, the CDR3 is TGTGCCATCAGTTCAAAGTTAGCGGGAGACCAAGAGACCCAGTACTTC. Translated: CAISSKLAGDQETQYF.

The rearrangement joins TRBV28 to TRBJ1-4; the D is unclear. CDR3 length: 13 residues. Germline values: CDR1 MDHEN, CDR2 SYDVKM. Trimming cost V 10 bases and J 8 bases, with 17 bases left between them. For the CDR3, the DNA is TGTGCCATCGCGTTCTCAGTCCGGGAAAAACTGTTTTTT. Its protein product is CAIAFSVREKLFF.

About this clone itself: This same CDR3 is encoded by further DNA sequences in the sample. This chain joins TRBV28 and TRBJ1-1; D gene uncertain. This CDR3 is 15 amino acids long. CDR1 is MDHEN, CDR2 SYDVKM, per germline. Trimming cost V 3 bases and J 0 bases, with 11 bases left between them. CDR3 in DNA: TGTGCCAGCAGTTTCCGGGGAGGCCTGAACACTGAAGCTTTCTTT. Encoded protein: CASSFRGGLNTEAFF.

In this sample, this clone turned up many times. J is TRBJ1-1 and V is TRBV19, with D perhaps matching TRBD1 (6 bases). CDR1 is LNHDA and CDR2 is SQIVND in the germline V gene (reference sequence). Trimming cost V 4 bases and J 0 bases, with 15 bases left between them. The CDR3 is 16 residues long. The CDR3 loop reads CASSTPWTALNTEAFF. The CDR3, as DNA: TGTGCCAGTAGTACCCCATGGACAGCATTGAACACTGAAGCTTTCTTT.

This sequence joins TRBV27 and TRBJ1-3; the D is unclear. Trimming took off 1 base at V and 0 bases at J, with 7 bases between the two ends. Germline V gene lookup returns CDR1 MNHEY and CDR2 SMNVEV (reference sequence). The CDR3 runs to 15 residues. CDR3 sequence reads: CASSLWRISGNTIYF. The CDR3, as DNA: TGTGCCAGCAGTTTATGGCGGATCTCTGGAAACACCATATATTTT.

The chain is built from TRBV5-6 and TRBJ1-1; D gene unclear. CDR3 size: 13 residues. V dropped 4 bases and J dropped 0 bases, with 7 bases sitting between them. In germline, CDR1 is SGHDT, CDR2 YYEEEE. The CDR3 coding sequence is TGTGCCAGCAGCGTAACGGTGAACACTGAAGCTTTCTTT. Translation: CASSVTVNTEAFF.

The CDR3 spells CASSISRRRYDQPQHF. The CDR3 DNA reads TGTGCCAGCAGTATAAGCCGGAGACGTTATGATCAGCCCCAGCATTTT. This sequence joins TRBV28 and TRBJ1-5; D is unclear. The V gene lost 5 bases and the J gene lost 5 bases, with 19 bases spanning the gap. The CDR3 length is 16 residues. Germline assignment: CDR1 MDHEN and CDR2 SYDVKM.

The V gene is TRBV27, the J gene TRBJ1-1, with 7 bases aligning to TRBD1. V gave up 4 bases and J gave up 6 bases; unmatched junction bases: 8. This CDR3 region has 14 residues. The germline V gene encodes CDR1 MNHEY and CDR2 SMNVEV (reference sequence). CDR3 sequence reads: CASSWTGGFAEAFF. CDR3 DNA: TGTGCCAGCAGTTGGACAGGAGGTTTCGCTGAAGCTTTCTTT.

V is TRBV4-1 and J is TRBJ2-7; 9 bases line up with TRBD1. The junction had 9 bases not matched to a gene; V was cut back by 0 bases and J by 6 bases. CDR1 and CDR2 from the germline V gene are MGHRA and YSYEKL. This CDR3 region has 16 residues. The CDR3 bases are TGCGCCAGCAGCCAAGACGCCGGGACAGGGCTCCGCGAGCAGTACTTC. Protein: CASSQDAGTGLREQYF.

The chain couples TRBV27 to TRBJ2-5; 7 positions match TRBD1. J was trimmed by 5 bases and V by 5 bases; bases with no gene match: 8. Per the germline V gene, CDR1 is MNHEY and CDR2 is SMNVEV (reference sequence). This CDR3 spans 14 amino acids. CDR3 sequence (DNA): TGTGCCAGCAGTACCTCGACAGGGTTGGAGACCCAGTACTTC. It is translated as CASSTSTGLETQYF.

The chain is built from TRBV7-9 and TRBJ2-5, with D uncertain. Trimming removed 4 bases at V and 3 bases at J, with 12 bases between. There are 14 residues in the CDR3. CDR1 and CDR2 from the germline V gene are SEHNR and FQNEAQ (reference sequence). The chain's CDR3 is CASSSGPLEETQYF. CDR3 bases: TGTGCCAGCAGCTCCGGGCCCTTAGAAGAGACCCAGTACTTC.

As to this clone: One junction end does not reproduce the germline sequence, and a read error may be involved. The chain couples TRBV7-9 to TRBJ2-3, with a possible D match to TRBD2 (5 bases). This CDR3 is built from 12 residues. Germline V gene lookup returns CDR1 SEHNR and CDR2 FQNEAQ (reference sequence). Here the CDR3 DNA reads TGTGCCAGCAGCACACTAGTAGATGCGCAGTATTTT. This codes for CASSTLVDAQYF.

The table lists this clone with a count of one. The V call is TRBV27, the J call TRBJ2-7; tentatively, D is TRBD2 (6 bases). Trimming removed 8 bases from V and 4 bases from J, with 15 bases in between. CDR1 is MNHEY and CDR2 is SMNVEV in the germline V gene (reference sequence). The CDR3 runs 13 residues. Here the CDR3 DNA reads TGTGCCAGCGCCGCCGGGACTGAATACGAGCAGTACTTC. As protein: CASAAGTEYEQYF.

This chain links TRBV11-1 with TRBJ2-7, with TRBD2 as a possible D gene (5 bases). With 7 bases removed from V and 4 bases from J, the gap between germline ends came to 11 bases. The CDR3 runs 12 residues. Germline CDR1 is SGHAT and CDR2 is FQDESV (reference sequence). The CDR3 region is CASNTPGYEQYF. Here the CDR3 DNA reads TGTGCCAGCAACACCCCGGGGTACGAGCAGTACTTC.